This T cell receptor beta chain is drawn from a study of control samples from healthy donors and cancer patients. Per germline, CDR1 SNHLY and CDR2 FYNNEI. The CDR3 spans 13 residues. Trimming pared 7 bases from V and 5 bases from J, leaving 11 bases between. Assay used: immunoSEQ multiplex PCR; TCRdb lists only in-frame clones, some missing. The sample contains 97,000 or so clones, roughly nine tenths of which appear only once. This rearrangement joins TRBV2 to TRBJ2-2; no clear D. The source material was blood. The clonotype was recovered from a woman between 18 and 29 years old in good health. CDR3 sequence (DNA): TGTGCCAGCACCGCGTCGAGGACCGGGGAGCTGTTTTTT. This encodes CASTASRTGELFF.